The TCR beta chain described here comes from a study of blood T cells in healthy people across ages. Study-level background: About one barcoded beta molecule was captured per two T cells (by template switching).

As for this clonotype: Its target is unknown.

Peripheral blood from each donor was collected in a volume of approximately 9.2 milliliters. A second PCR of 7 to 11 cycles used a sample-barcoded 5' primer and a J-beta primer mix. TCRdb passed the 5' RACE reads through MiXCR, listing each CDR3 protein once. The data contain 1.5 million or so distinct CDR3 sequences, around 42% of them singletons. Study outcomes and limitations: While age rose, TCR beta diversity per million T cells dropped in a roughly linear way.

Trimming cost V 10 bases and J 2 bases, with 14 bases left between them. CDR3 length: 13 amino acids. Germline V gene sequence: CDR1 ENHRY, CDR2 SYGVKD. The chain carries TRBV10-3 and TRBJ2-5, with D perhaps TRBD1 (5 bases). Sequences were obtained from blood. The sequence derives from a woman under 30 in good health. The CDR3 loop is CASREGGQETQYF. CDR3 DNA: TGTGCCAGCAGGGAAGGCGGTCAAGAGACCCAGTACTTC.